The 29 T cell receptor beta chains listed next were all sequenced from one sample in a study of T cell repertoires in cytomegalovirus infection (dated by TCRdb to between 2018 and 2021). The data were produced on an Illumina HiSeq 1500. The public reads were run again by TCRdb, first through fastp at Q25 and then through MiXCR, and only productive beta chains were kept. Rows with a matching CDR3 protein are joined into one entry that keeps the most common DNA and genes. The table for this sample lists 550,000 to 850,000 distinct CDR3 sequences; around 30% of them were counted only once. The top ten clones comprise roughly 20% of the sample. This sample's treatment or condition label indicates: in vitro stimulation with specific CMV peptide epitopes to enrich CMV-specific T cells. Antigens of these TCRs are unknown. The sequences come from cultured PBMCs, collected from culture after CMV antigen stimulation. These receptors came from a human donor in good health (CMV status not recorded). Some clones in this sample may be carry-over from other donors' samples.

This clonotype was picked up many times. The chain employs TRBV28 and TRBJ2-1, with TRBD2 matching over 11 bases. CDR1 and CDR2 (germline): MDHEN, SYDVKM. J was trimmed by 5 bases and V by 5 bases; bases with no gene match: 5. The CDR3 has 15 residues. CDR3 residues: CASSRSGGGNNEQFF. Here the CDR3 DNA reads TGTGCCAGCAGTCGTAGCGGGGGGGGTAACAATGAGCAGTTCTTC.

This clonotype was picked up many times. V is TRBV7-2 and J is TRBJ2-1; 13 bases are shared with TRBD2. The CDR3 extends over 15 amino acids. Germline lookup yields CDR1 SGHTA and CDR2 FQGNSA. The trim removed 3 bases at V and 9 bases at J, leaving 5 bases unmatched. CDR3 in DNA: TGTGCCAGCAGCTTCGGGACTAGCGGGATGCGTGAGCAGTTCTTC. It is translated as CASSFGTSGMREQFF. Complete variable domain (other parts from reference TRBV7-2 and TRBJ2-1): GAGVSQSPSNKVTEKGKDVELRCDPISGHTALYWYRQSLGQGLEFLIYFQGNSAPDKSGLPSDRFSAERTGGSVSTLTIQRTQQEDSAVYLCASSFGTSGMREQFFGPGTRLTVL.

This clonotype appeared many times. The chain uses TRBV6-2 or TRBV6-3 and TRBJ1-1; D not certain. The V gene's germline CDR1 is MNHEY and CDR2 SVGEGT. The CDR3 length is 14 residues. Between the trimmed V and J ends, which lost 7 bases and 4 bases, there was a span of 16 bases. The CDR3 here is CASTRTGEATEAFF. CDR3 sequence (DNA): TGTGCCAGCACCCGTACCGGGGAAGCCACTGAAGCTTTCTTT.

The chain combines TRBV5-1 with TRBJ2-1; D might be TRBD2 (5 bases). Germline CDR1 is SGHRS and CDR2 is YFSETQ. This CDR3 is built from 14 residues. V lost 2 bases and J lost 7, with 13 bases in between. The CDR3 coding sequence is TGCGCCAGCAGCTTTGTCGAACTAGTAAATGAGCAGTTCTTC. This codes for CASSFVELVNEQFF.

This clonotype came up a few times. The rearrangement links TRBV7-6 to TRBJ1-6, with D perhaps matching TRBD1 (6 bases). The V end lost 5 bases, the J end lost 10 bases, and 18 bases lay between the germline ends. The CDR3 runs to 15 residues. Germline V gives CDR1 SGHVS, CDR2 FNYEAQ. CDR3 amino acids: CASSRNRERESPLHF. CDR3 nucleotides: TGTGCCAGCAGCCGCAACAGGGAGCGGGAATCACCCCTCCACTTT.

V is TRBV10-3 and J is TRBJ2-3; TRBD1 aligns across 9 bases. CDR3 length equals 16 residues. The V segment lost 2 bases and the J segment 1 base; nucleotides outside the gene matches: 4. Germline V lookup: CDR1 ENHRY, CDR2 SYGVKD. The CDR3 region has the DNA TGTGCCATCAGTGAGCCCCGGACAGGGGGCACAGATACGCAGTATTTT. It codes for CAISEPRTGGTDTQYF.

The chain joins TRBV2 to TRBJ1-1; maybe TRBD1 (5 bases). This CDR3 is 14 amino acids long. The V and J ends lost 4 bases and 0 bases respectively, with 9 bases between them. CDR1 SNHLY and CDR2 FYNNEI come from the germline V gene. The CDR3 loop is CASSVRGMNTEAFF. In DNA, the CDR3 is TGTGCCAGCAGTGTAAGGGGCATGAACACTGAAGCTTTCTTT.

This clonotype has more than one count but fewer than ten. The chain joins TRBV28 to TRBJ1-1, with 7 bases lining up with TRBD1. Germline CDR1 and CDR2: MDHEN and SYDVKM. This CDR3 region has 14 residues. Unmatched junction bases numbered 8, after V lost 6 bases and J lost 4 bases. CDR3 residues: CASSPGQASTEAFF. The CDR3 DNA is TGTGCCAGCAGCCCCGGACAGGCCTCCACTGAAGCTTTCTTT. The complete variable domain, with remaining parts taken from reference TRBV28 and TRBJ1-1, reads DVKVTQSSRYLVKRTGEKVFLECVQDMDHENMFWYRQDPGLGLRLIYFSYDVKMKEKGDIPEGYSVSREKKERFSLILESASTNQTSMYLCASSPGQASTEAFFGQGTRLTVV.

With respect to this clonotype: At one of its ends the junction is not consistent with the germline gene, which may arise from a read error. J is TRBJ2-5 and V is TRBV24-1; maybe TRBD1 (5 bases). The CDR3 is made up of 13 amino acids. Germline V gene lookup returns CDR1 KGHDR and CDR2 SFDVKD. CDR3 region: CATRDSLQETQYF. The CDR3 region has the DNA TGTGCCACCCGTGACAGCCTACAAGAGACCCAGTACTTC.

The V call is TRBV6-1, the J call TRBJ2-7, with D perhaps matching TRBD1 (6 bases). CDR1 is MNHNS and CDR2 is SASEGT in the germline V gene. The CDR3 runs to 14 residues. The V end lost 6 bases, the J end lost 3 bases, and 15 bases lay between the germline ends. CDR3 nucleotide sequence: TGTGCCAGCAGACCACTGACAGGTGACTACGAGCAGTACTTC. Translating gives CASRPLTGDYEQYF.

This chain uses TRBV5-1 with TRBJ2-7, with 9 positions matching TRBD1. J gave up 6 bases and V 2 bases, and 9 bases lay outside the gene matches. This CDR3 has 15 residues. Germline CDR1 and CDR2: SGHRS and YFSETQ. The CDR3 sequence is CASSLIPGQGAEQYF. Here the CDR3 DNA reads TGCGCCAGCAGCTTAATTCCGGGACAGGGTGCCGAGCAGTACTTC.

The chain has TRBV4-1 and TRBJ1-6; D gene uncertain. Per germline, CDR1 MGHRA and CDR2 YSYEKL. The CDR3 is made up of 17 amino acids. The germline V and J ends were trimmed by 6 bases and 0 bases, with 15 bases remaining between them. This CDR3 is CASRSPTTTSYNSPLHF. In nucleotides, the CDR3 is TGCGCCAGCAGGAGCCCCACCACGACCTCCTATAATTCACCCCTCCACTTT.

At least ten counts were recorded for this clonotype. V is TRBV7-2 and J is TRBJ2-3; no reliable D call. Germline CDR1 is SGHTA and CDR2 is FQGNSA. The V gene lost 5 bases and the J gene lost 0 bases, with 9 bases spanning the gap. The CDR3 is 14 residues long. CDR3 sequence: CASSPTLSTDTQYF. CDR3 DNA: TGTGCCAGCAGCCCAACACTGAGCACAGATACGCAGTATTTT.

In its sample, this clonotype was seen many times. This rearrangement joins TRBV7-2 to TRBJ1-4; no clear D gene. Trimming took 5 bases from V and 3 from J, leaving 13 bases between them. CDR3 length: 15 amino acids. Looked up from germline, CDR1 is SGHTA and CDR2 is FQGNSA. CDR3 protein: CASSTNGGSNEKLFF. The CDR3 nucleotides read TGTGCCAGCAGCACTAACGGAGGGTCTAATGAAAAACTGTTTTTT.

The chain has TRBV29-1 and TRBJ1-1; D is undetermined. The CDR3 consists of 13 residues. V was shortened by 0 bases and J by 1 base, with 6 bases between the two germline ends. CDR1 and CDR2 (germline): SQVTM, ANQGSEA. The CDR3 DNA sequence: TGCAGCGTTGAAGAGGTCCGGAACACTGAAGCTTTCTTT. Its protein product is CSVEEVRNTEAFF.

The V gene is TRBV24-1, the J gene TRBJ2-3, with 8 bases identical to TRBD1. The trim removed 2 bases at V and 2 bases at J, leaving 5 bases unmatched. The germline V gene encodes CDR1 KGHDR and CDR2 SFDVKD. The length of the CDR3 is 16 residues. The CDR3 spells CATSDWGTGNTDTQYF. The CDR3 region has the DNA TGTGCCACCAGTGATTGGGGGACAGGAAACACAGATACGCAGTATTTT.

The chain joins TRBV7-7 to TRBJ1-4; no clear D. Germline V gene lookup returns CDR1 SSHAT and CDR2 FNYEAQ (reference sequence). There are 13 residues in the CDR3. V lost 5 bases to trimming and J lost 3 bases, with 7 bases between them. The CDR3 region has the DNA TGTGCCAGCAGCCCATCCGCTAATGAAAAACTGTTTTTT. It is translated as CASSPSANEKLFF.

This clonotype has a handful of counts. The chain joins TRBV12-3 or TRBV12-4 to TRBJ1-5, with D possibly matching TRBD1 (5 bases). This CDR3 is 14 amino acids long. V shed 3 bases and J shed 7 bases, with 13 bases lying between them. The CDR3 reads CASSLVGLYQPQHF. The CDR3 region has the DNA TGTGCCAGCAGTTTGGTGGGGCTCTACCAGCCCCAGCATTTT.

This chain links TRBV12-3 or TRBV12-4 with TRBJ2-5, with no clear D. The CDR3 totals 14 residues. Trimming pared 2 bases from V and 7 bases from J, leaving 14 bases between. CDR3 sequence: CASSLMSQGGTQYF. The CDR3 coding sequence is TGTGCCAGCAGTTTAATGAGCCAAGGCGGGACCCAGTACTTC.

This clonotype came up a few times. The rearrangement links TRBV7-9 to TRBJ2-5; TRBD2 agrees at 8 bases. Germline values: CDR1 SEHNR, CDR2 FQNEAQ (reference sequence). This CDR3 region has 13 residues. V was clipped by 5 bases and J by 4 bases; unmatched bases: 3. The CDR3 DNA sequence: TGTGCCAGCAGCGATACTAGCGGAGAGACCCAGTACTTC. It is translated as CASSDTSGETQYF.

V gene TRBV5-1 combines with J gene TRBJ1-1; tentative D call: TRBD1 (6 bases). The CDR3 totals 15 residues. V was trimmed by 0 bases and J by 9 bases, leaving 18 bases between them. Germline-derived CDR1 and CDR2 are SGHRS and YFSETQ. The DNA for the CDR3 is TGCGCCAGCAGCTTGGAGGGGCCACCGGACAGCCAAGCTTTCTTT. Translation gives CASSLEGPPDSQAFF.

V is TRBV7-9 and J is TRBJ2-2, with TRBD1 matching 8 bases. The CDR3 extends over 13 amino acids. CDR1 and CDR2 from the germline V gene are SEHNR and FQNEAQ (reference sequence). After removal of 8 bases from V and 1 base from J, the junction contained 0 bases not matched to a gene. The CDR3, as DNA: TGTGCCAGCGACAGGGGGAACACCGGGGAGCTGTTTTTT. It codes for CASDRGNTGELFF.

V and J are TRBV10-3 and TRBJ2-3, with D hard to call. Germline-derived CDR1 and CDR2 are ENHRY and SYGVKD. V lost 0 bases to trimming and J lost 1 base, with 8 bases between them. The CDR3 consists of 15 residues. CDR3 sequence reads: CAISESPLGTDTQYF. The CDR3 DNA reads TGTGCCATCAGTGAGTCACCCCTCGGCACAGATACGCAGTATTTT.

The gene calls are TRBV27 and TRBJ1-4, with unresolved D. The V end lost 5 bases, the J end lost 3 bases, and 10 bases lay between the germline ends. This CDR3 spans 14 amino acids. Germline CDR1 reads MNHEY; CDR2 reads SMNVEV (reference sequence). Written as DNA, the CDR3 is TGTGCCAGCAGTCCAAGTGGGGCTAATGAAAAACTGTTTTTT. Its protein is CASSPSGANEKLFF. Full variable domain (remainder filled in from reference TRBV27 and TRBJ1-4): EAQVTQNPRYLITVTGKKLTVTCSQNMNHEYMSWYRQDPGLGLRQIYYSMNVEVTDKGDVPEGYKVSRKEKRNFPLILESPSPNQTSLYFCASSPSGANEKLFFGSGTQLSVL.

This clonotype has more than one count but fewer than ten. J is TRBJ2-1 and V is TRBV6-2 or TRBV6-3; possibly TRBD2 for D (6 bases). CDR1 MNHEY and CDR2 SVGEGT come from the germline V gene. V dropped 6 bases and J dropped 2 bases, with 11 bases sitting between them. The CDR3 has 14 amino acids. CDR3 coding DNA: TGTGCCAGCAGCAGGAGGGCACCCTACAATGAGCAGTTCTTC. Protein sequence: CASSRRAPYNEQFF.

This clonotype was seen a handful of times. The V and J genes are TRBV11-2 and TRBJ2-1; 11 bases map to TRBD2. This CDR3 is built from 16 residues. Germline V CDR1 and CDR2: SGHAT, FQNNGV. After removal of 5 bases from V and 7 bases from J, the junction contained 10 bases not matched to a gene. CDR3 residues: CASSLDLAGGGNEQFF. CDR3 DNA sequence: TGTGCCAGCAGCCTCGACCTAGCGGGAGGCGGGAATGAGCAGTTCTTC.

The J gene is TRBJ2-5, the V gene TRBV5-1; a possible D gene is TRBD1 (6 bases). Trimming removed 0 bases at V and 1 base at J, with 13 bases between. Germline lookup yields CDR1 SGHRS and CDR2 YFSETQ. The CDR3 is 16 residues long. The CDR3 protein is CASSLGQVVSQETQYF. CDR3 nucleotides: TGCGCCAGCAGCTTGGGACAGGTCGTCAGCCAAGAGACCCAGTACTTC.

CDR3 nucleotide sequence: TGTGCCAGCAGCGGTCGACTAGCGGGGGACAATGAGCAGTTCTTC. Its protein is CASSGRLAGDNEQFF. The chain recombines TRBV7-8 with TRBJ2-1, with TRBD2 matching 12 bases. V lost 5 bases and J lost 5; bases outside the gene matches: 4. The CDR3 covers 15 residues. Looked up from germline, CDR1 is SGHVS and CDR2 is FQNEAQ.

This clonotype was recorded a few times. The rearrangement joins TRBV11-3 to TRBJ2-5; D perhaps matches TRBD2 (6 bases). CDR3 size: 15 residues. Deletions cut 3 bases from V and 0 bases from J, with 11 bases between. Germline CDR1 SGHNT, CDR2 YENEEA. The CDR3 region is CASSLGLKYQETQYF. The CDR3 DNA reads as TGTGCCAGCAGCTTGGGACTTAAGTACCAAGAGACCCAGTACTTC. Supplemented by reference TRBV11-3 and TRBJ2-5, the full variable domain reads EAGVVQSPRYKIIEKKQPVAFWCNPISGHNTLYWYLQNLGQGPELLIRYENEEAVDDSQLPKDRFSAERLKGVDSTLKIQPAELGDSAVYLCASSLGLKYQETQYFGPGTRLLVL.